This TCR beta chain was recorded in a study of CD8+CD57+ T cells in acquired aplastic anemia (dated by TCRdb to the late 2010s). Regarding the study in general: Extracted DNA from sorted CD4+ and CD8+ cells averaged about 2.9 ug, ranging from about 0.17 to 30 ug.

With regard to this clonotype: Its antigen specificity is not known. Base qualities are missing; no much larger clone stands one base away.

TCR repertoires of sorted CD4+ and CD8+ blood T cells from severe aplastic anemia patients and healthy subjects were deep-sequenced in the study. Ficoll-Paque density gradient centrifugation was used to isolate peripheral blood mononuclear cells. Before DNA extraction, CD4+ and CD8+ T cells were sorted with FACS or magnetic beads. The investigation overall reported the following: About 29 CD8+ CDR3 sequences were found to be shared between patients and controls, but these sequences appeared to be highly expressed in patients and within the immunodominant clones of the patients. Between patients and healthy controls, no significant difference in CD8+ Simpson's diversity was found (P=0.060).

Profiling of TCR beta VDJ combinations and CDR3 sequences used genomic DNA as the template. An Illumina HiSeq 2000 was the platform used for TCR repertoire sequencing. In the source study's methods: TRBV/TRBJ rearrangement plots, CDR3 size and DJ length profiles, and Simpson's diversity index were used to evaluate the repertoires. The immunodominant clone was defined as the most abundant DNA sequence in deep sequencing data. CDR3 amino acid sequences were screened for sharing across subjects and were compared with published repertoires and the VDJdb database. TCRdb handled the public reads itself, with Q25 trimming in fastp and clone calling in MiXCR, and kept productive beta chains. Identical CDR3 proteins give one entry, which carries the most common genes and DNA. Clone size and V and J calls follow TCRdb, not the original study. The sample includes more than 150,000 distinct CDR3 sequences, with about 64% observed a single time. The ten largest clones add up to 40% to 55% of the sample.

At the junction V is shortened by 1 base and J by 5 bases, with 10 bases in between. The cysteine opens and the phenylalanine closes a CDR3 of 13 amino acids. Of the read, only the CDR3 DNA is kept; its 39 bases are in frame from base 1. Via the germline V gene, CDR1 is SGHRS and CDR2 YFSETQ. This receptor was taken from a human donor with severe aplastic anemia or a healthy control (not recorded which). The source material was sorted CD4+, CD8+, or CD8+CD57+ T cells (not recorded which) from PBMCs. The sequence links TRBV5-1 to TRBJ2-7, with the D segment identity uncertain. The CDR3 region: CASSLSLVHEQYF. In nucleotide form, the sequence is TGCGCCAGCAGCTTGTCCCTAGTCCACGAGCAGTACTTC.